These T cell receptor beta chains were read from a single sample in a study of cytomegalovirus exposure and HLA in healthy donors. The protocol was immunoSEQ multiplex PCR, while the TCRdb copy is restricted to in-frame clones and leaves out a portion. This sample carries approximately 120,000 clones, roughly 71% of them seen once, and the ten largest clones take approximately 3.9%. Specimen: PBMCs. Receptor source: a woman aged 45 to 65 in good health and CMV-seropositive. Both conserved end residues are part of each CDR3. The D gene is left open where the match is weak. Where a row states a size, it is once, few, many or the class of an expanded clone; other rows omit it.

CDR3 DNA: TGTGCCAGCAGCTCGAATACAGGGGCACATTCACCCCTCCACTTT; CDR3 protein: CASSSNTGAHSPLHF; J gene: TRBJ1-6; V gene: TRBV7-2; clone size: .; D gene: TRBD1
CDR3 DNA: TGCAGCGTTGAACGATCGACAGGGGGCAAAGAGACCCAGTACTTC; CDR3 protein: CSVERSTGGKETQYF; J gene: TRBJ2-5; V gene: TRBV29-1; clone size: few; D gene: TRBD1
CDR3 DNA: TGCGCCAGCAGCCAAGAATGGGGCCGGAGCAATCAGCCCCAGCATTTT; CDR3 protein: CASSQEWGRSNQPQHF; J gene: TRBJ1-5; V gene: TRBV4-1; clone size: .; D gene: .
CDR3 DNA: TGTGCCAGCAGCCTAAACTCACAGGACCGGGGAGGGGAGCAGTTCTTC; CDR3 protein: CASSLNSQDRGGEQFF; J gene: TRBJ2-1; V gene: TRBV9; clone size: .; D gene: TRBD2
CDR3 DNA: TGTGCCAGCAGCTTAGTGGACAGCTCCTACGAGCAGTACTTC; CDR3 protein: CASSLVDSSYEQYF; J gene: TRBJ2-7; V gene: TRBV7-2; clone size: .; D gene: .
CDR3 DNA: TGTGCCAGCAGCTTCGGGACAGGTAGTACTGAAAAACTGTTTTTT; CDR3 protein: CASSFGTGSTEKLFF; J gene: TRBJ1-4; V gene: TRBV5-5; clone size: .; D gene: TRBD1
CDR3 DNA: TGTGCCTGGGGGAGGGACAGCAATCAGCCCCAGCATTTT; CDR3 protein: CAWGRDSNQPQHF; J gene: TRBJ1-5; V gene: TRBV30; clone size: few; D gene: .
CDR3 DNA: TGTGCCAGCAGCACGCCCTTAGCGCCTAAACGGGACGAGCAGTACTTC; CDR3 protein: CASSTPLAPKRDEQYF; J gene: TRBJ2-7; V gene: TRBV11-2; clone size: .; D gene: .
CDR3 DNA: TGTGCCAGCTCACCAGCAGGGGCCAATTCACCCCTCCACTTT; CDR3 protein: CASSPAGANSPLHF; J gene: TRBJ1-6; V gene: TRBV18; clone size: .; D gene: .
CDR3 DNA: TGTGCCAGTAAAGGGGGCGCAGGGCAAACACAAAAAAACATTCAGTACTTC; CDR3 protein: CASKGGAGQTQKNIQYF; J gene: TRBJ2-4; V gene: TRBV19; clone size: .; D gene: TRBD1
CDR3 DNA: TGTGCCAGCAGTTACGGCACTGAAGCTTTCTTT; CDR3 protein: CASSYGTEAFF; J gene: TRBJ1-1; V gene: TRBV2; clone size: .; D gene: .
CDR3 DNA: TGTGCCAGCAGCTCCTTAGCGGGGGGAAGAAATGAGCAGTTCTTC; CDR3 protein: CASSSLAGGRNEQFF; J gene: TRBJ2-1; V gene: TRBV7-6; clone size: .; D gene: TRBD2
CDR3 DNA: TGCGCCAGCAGCCAAGATATTGGGACAGTGATGAGATACGAGCAGTACTTC; CDR3 protein: CASSQDIGTVMRYEQYF; J gene: TRBJ2-7; V gene: TRBV4-1; clone size: .; D gene: TRBD1
CDR3 DNA: TGTGCCAGCAGCCTTGAGGACACATACACCGGGGAGCTGTTTTTT; CDR3 protein: CASSLEDTYTGELFF; J gene: TRBJ2-2; V gene: TRBV9; clone size: .; D gene: .
CDR3 DNA: TGTGCCAGCAGCTCAATCACGACAGGGGCAACCTACGAGCAGTACTTC; CDR3 protein: CASSSITTGATYEQYF; J gene: TRBJ2-7; V gene: TRBV5-4; clone size: .; D gene: TRBD1
CDR3 DNA: TGTGCCTGGAGTGTAGGCCGTTTTGGGCTAGCAGAGTTTAGGAGCTCCTACAATGAGCAGTTCTTC; CDR3 protein: CAWSVGRFGLAEFRSSYNEQFF; J gene: TRBJ2-1; V gene: TRBV30; clone size: .; D gene: .
CDR3 DNA: TGTGCCAGCAGTTCCTCAAGACTAGCGGGGGGGCACGAGCAGTACTTC; CDR3 protein: CASSSSRLAGGHEQYF; J gene: TRBJ2-7; V gene: TRBV27; clone size: .; D gene: TRBD2
CDR3 DNA: TGTGCCAGCAGGGCCGGTTCGGGACTGGGAAACACCATATATTTT; CDR3 protein: CASRAGSGLGNTIYF; J gene: TRBJ1-3; V gene: TRBV28; clone size: few; D gene: .
CDR3 DNA: TGTGCCTCGGGGGCAGGGGGCATAGATACGCAGTATTTT; CDR3 protein: CASGAGGIDTQYF; J gene: TRBJ2-3; V gene: TRBV2; clone size: .; D gene: TRBD1
CDR3 DNA: TGCGCCAGCAGCATAACATCCGGGACAGGGGAAGAGACCCAGTACTTC; CDR3 protein: CASSITSGTGEETQYF; J gene: TRBJ2-5; V gene: TRBV5-1; clone size: .; D gene: TRBD1
CDR3 DNA: TGTGCCAGCAGTGCAAGGACAGGGGTCGGTTTC; CDR3 protein: CASSARTGVGF; J gene: TRBJ2-7; V gene: TRBV6-1; clone size: .; D gene: TRBD1
CDR3 DNA: TGTGCCAGCAGTCTGTCCTCACCGAGGAATGGCTACACCTTC; CDR3 protein: CASSLSSPRNGYTF; J gene: TRBJ1-2; V gene: TRBV6-5; clone size: .; D gene: .
CDR3 DNA: TGTGCCAGCAGCTTGAGAGACAGCTCCTACGAGCAGTACTTC; CDR3 protein: CASSLRDSSYEQYF; J gene: TRBJ2-7; V gene: TRBV5-6; clone size: .; D gene: .
CDR3 DNA: TGTGCCAGCTTAAATAGCGGGGGGTACGAGCAGTACTTC; CDR3 protein: CASLNSGGYEQYF; J gene: TRBJ2-7; V gene: TRBV6-1; clone size: .; D gene: TRBD2
CDR3 DNA: TGTGCCAGCAGCTTGGCCGTTTCGGTAGGGGCGGATAGCAATCAGCCCCAGCATTTT; CDR3 protein: CASSLAVSVGADSNQPQHF; J gene: TRBJ1-5; V gene: TRBV5-5; clone size: few; D gene: .
CDR3 DNA: TGTGCCAGCAGTTACGGACAGGGTAGTACCTACGAGCAGTACTTC; CDR3 protein: CASSYGQGSTYEQYF; J gene: TRBJ2-7; V gene: TRBV6-6; clone size: few; D gene: TRBD1
CDR3 DNA: TGTGCCAGCAGCGTAGAAGCGGGGGCCCCAGATACGCAGTATTTT; CDR3 protein: CASSVEAGAPDTQYF; J gene: TRBJ2-3; V gene: TRBV9; clone size: .; D gene: TRBD2
CDR3 DNA: TGTGCCAGTAGTATAAGGACAGGGTCCTTCCAAGAGACCCAGTACTTC; CDR3 protein: CASSIRTGSFQETQYF; J gene: TRBJ2-5; V gene: TRBV19; clone size: .; D gene: TRBD1
CDR3 DNA: TGTGCCTGCAACAGGGGGCTAGGGGAAAAACTGTTTTTT; CDR3 protein: CACNRGLGEKLFF; J gene: TRBJ1-4; V gene: TRBV30; clone size: .; D gene: TRBD1
CDR3 DNA: TGTGCCAGCAGAGTAGGGGACAGGGCTGATTCACCCCTCCACTTT; CDR3 protein: CASRVGDRADSPLHF; J gene: TRBJ1-6; V gene: TRBV9; clone size: .; D gene: TRBD1
CDR3 DNA: TGTGCCAGCAGCTTGGGCGGGCTCCTCATCACAGATACGCAGTATTTT; CDR3 protein: CASSLGGLLITDTQYF; J gene: TRBJ2-3; V gene: TRBV5-4; clone size: .; D gene: .
CDR3 DNA: TGCAGTGCTTCGAGGGGGGATACGCAGTATTTT; CDR3 protein: CSASRGDTQYF; J gene: TRBJ2-3; V gene: TRBV20-1; clone size: .; D gene: .
CDR3 DNA: TGTGCCAGCTCACCCTCCCGGGACATATCCTCACCCCTCCACTTT; CDR3 protein: CASSPSRDISSPLHF; J gene: TRBJ1-6; V gene: TRBV18; clone size: .; D gene: .
CDR3 DNA: TGTGCCAGCAGCCCCGGAGTCCAGGGGGGTGGGGGGTACGGCGAGCAGTACTTC; CDR3 protein: CASSPGVQGGGGYGEQYF; J gene: TRBJ2-7; V gene: TRBV4-2; clone size: .; D gene: .
CDR3 DNA: TGTGCCAAGTCAAGCCCAAGTGAGACCCAGTACTTC; CDR3 protein: CAKSSPSETQYF; J gene: TRBJ2-5; V gene: TRBV2; clone size: .; D gene: .
CDR3 DNA: TGTGCCAGCAGTTTACCCGAACAGGGGGTCGGGATCAATCAGCCCCAGCATTTT; CDR3 protein: CASSLPEQGVGINQPQHF; J gene: TRBJ1-5; V gene: TRBV28; clone size: few; D gene: TRBD1
CDR3 DNA: TGCGCCAGCAGAACCGGGACTAGCACTTGGGAGCAGTACTTC; CDR3 protein: CASRTGTSTWEQYF; J gene: TRBJ2-7; V gene: TRBV5-1; clone size: .; D gene: TRBD2
CDR3 DNA: TGTGCCTGGAGTGCCTCTGAAAAACTGTTTTTT; CDR3 protein: CAWSASEKLFF; J gene: TRBJ1-4; V gene: TRBV30; clone size: .; D gene: .
CDR3 DNA: TGTGCCAGCAGCTCAACAGGGTTTGGCTACACCTTC; CDR3 protein: CASSSTGFGYTF; J gene: TRBJ1-2; V gene: TRBV5-6; clone size: .; D gene: .
CDR3 DNA: TGTGCCAGCAGCGTAGGCACTAGCGAGACCCAGTACTTC; CDR3 protein: CASSVGTSETQYF; J gene: TRBJ2-5; V gene: TRBV9; clone size: .; D gene: .
CDR3 DNA: TGCGCCAGCAGCGAAAGTCCACAGGGTAACTATGGCTACACCTTC; CDR3 protein: CASSESPQGNYGYTF; J gene: TRBJ1-2; V gene: TRBV4-1; clone size: .; D gene: .
CDR3 DNA: TGTGCCAGCAGCTTGGACGGGACAGGCGATATCTATGGCTACACCTTC; CDR3 protein: CASSLDGTGDIYGYTF; J gene: TRBJ1-2; V gene: TRBV5-6; clone size: .; D gene: TRBD1
CDR3 DNA: TGTGCCAGCAGTTTTGATCCCCAAGGGAGCGCCGGGGAGCTGTTTTTT; CDR3 protein: CASSFDPQGSAGELFF; J gene: TRBJ2-2; V gene: TRBV27; clone size: .; D gene: .
CDR3 DNA: TGCGCCAGCAGCCTGACCCCTAGCGAGAGCACAGATACGCAGTATTTT; CDR3 protein: CASSLTPSESTDTQYF; J gene: TRBJ2-3; V gene: TRBV5-1; clone size: .; D gene: .
CDR3 DNA: TGCGCCAGCAGCTCCGGGACAGGGGGCACAGATACGCAGTATTTT; CDR3 protein: CASSSGTGGTDTQYF; J gene: TRBJ2-3; V gene: TRBV5-1; clone size: .; D gene: TRBD1
CDR3 DNA: TGTGCCAGTAGTATAGGGACAGGTCCAGATACGCAGTATTTT; CDR3 protein: CASSIGTGPDTQYF; J gene: TRBJ2-3; V gene: TRBV19; clone size: once; D gene: TRBD1
CDR3 DNA: TGCGCCAGCAGCCTCAAGACCCTCGGAGGCATTCAGTACTTC; CDR3 protein: CASSLKTLGGIQYF; J gene: TRBJ2-4; V gene: TRBV5-1; clone size: .; D gene: .
CDR3 DNA: TGTGCCACCGCGTCCGCGGAGACCCAGTACTTC; CDR3 protein: CATASAETQYF; J gene: TRBJ2-5; V gene: TRBV10-3; clone size: .; D gene: .
CDR3 DNA: TGTGCCAGCAGTGAATTAGGGGGGGGGCCCACAGATACGCAGTATTTT; CDR3 protein: CASSELGGGPTDTQYF; J gene: TRBJ2-3; V gene: TRBV6-1; clone size: .; D gene: .
CDR3 DNA: TGTGCCAGCAGCGCCTGGGACAGGGGAAGGAATACGCAGTATTTT; CDR3 protein: CASSAWDRGRNTQYF; J gene: TRBJ2-3; V gene: TRBV7-9; clone size: .; D gene: TRBD1
CDR3 DNA: TGTGCCACCGGGCGGGAAGAGCAGTACTTC; CDR3 protein: CATGREEQYF; J gene: TRBJ2-7; V gene: TRBV18; clone size: .; D gene: .
CDR3 DNA: TGTGCCAGCAGCGAGATTCCGGGACAGGGCGTACCTGGCTACACCTTC; CDR3 protein: CASSEIPGQGVPGYTF; J gene: TRBJ1-2; V gene: TRBV9; clone size: .; D gene: TRBD1
CDR3 DNA: TGTGCCAGCAGTACATGGCGGGGGGGCTCAGATACGCAGTATTTT; CDR3 protein: CASSTWRGGSDTQYF; J gene: TRBJ2-3; V gene: TRBV28; clone size: .; D gene: TRBD2
CDR3 DNA: TGTGCCATCAGTGAGGCGGGGTGGGAGCGGTACTTC; CDR3 protein: CAISEAGWERYF; J gene: TRBJ2-4; V gene: TRBV10-3; clone size: once; D gene: .
CDR3 DNA: TGCGCCAGCAGCTTTGGTAGCGGGGGGGCAACAGATACGCAGTATTTT; CDR3 protein: CASSFGSGGATDTQYF; J gene: TRBJ2-3; V gene: TRBV5-1; clone size: .; D gene: TRBD2
CDR3 DNA: TGCAGCGTTGAAACGGGGGTCACAGATACGCAGTATTTT; CDR3 protein: CSVETGVTDTQYF; J gene: TRBJ2-3; V gene: TRBV29-1; clone size: .; D gene: .
CDR3 DNA: TGTGCCAGCAGTTTGGCAGGGTGGTATGGCTACACCTTC; CDR3 protein: CASSLAGWYGYTF; J gene: TRBJ1-2; V gene: TRBV27; clone size: few; D gene: .
CDR3 DNA: TGTGCCAGCAGGGAGGCGGGGGGCGATGAAAAACTGTTTTTT; CDR3 protein: CASREAGGDEKLFF; J gene: TRBJ1-4; V gene: TRBV6-5; clone size: .; D gene: .
CDR3 DNA: TGTGCCAGCAGCGTAGCGGGGGGGTCAGATACGCAGTATTTT; CDR3 protein: CASSVAGGSDTQYF; J gene: TRBJ2-3; V gene: TRBV11-2; clone size: few; D gene: TRBD2
CDR3 DNA: TGCGCCAGCAGTCCGGCGGCCGTGGGGGCCAACGTCCTGACTTTC; CDR3 protein: CASSPAAVGANVLTF; J gene: TRBJ2-6; V gene: TRBV5-1; clone size: .; D gene: .